This paragraph covers one T cell receptor (beta chain) sequence. The antigen remains unidentified. PCR used 60 Vbeta primers and 13 Jbeta primers. Measured with immunoSEQ multiplex PCR; TCRdb has only the in-frame clones, and not every one. Recorded for this sample: approximately 120,000 clones. Trimming removed 5 bases at V and 9 bases at J, with 14 bases between. CDR1 and CDR2 from the germline V gene are SGHAT and FQNNGV. This CDR3 is built from 13 residues. The data were obtained in a study of cytomegalovirus exposure and HLA in healthy donors. The overall study: About 85 million unique TCRs from HLA-typed donors were held in an early release of data.

Notes on the study in general: For TCR beta chains, V- and J-gene trimming was later linked to a missense DCLRE1C variant.

The gene calls are TRBV11-2 and TRBJ2-1; D call uncertain. Input material: PBMCs. This TCR was recovered from a young man in good health and CMV-seronegative. The CDR3 region is CASSHNRVGEQFF. Written as DNA, the CDR3 is TGTGCCAGCAGCCATAACCGGGTCGGTGAGCAGTTCTTC.